This TCR beta chain derives from a study of blood T cell repertoires in COVID-19 (dated by TCRdb to the early 2020s). Study-wide context: Samples covering the acute and convalescent phases of COVID-19 were provided by collaborators in the United States, Italy and Spain. The material from the prospective study consisted of cDNA or gDNA derived from T cells, B-cell-depleted T cells, or PBMCs. Deeply sampled blood TCRbeta repertoires from subjects exposed to, actively infected with, or recovered from COVID-19 were included in the dataset. A freely available public database, intended as a resource for researchers studying the immune response to SARS-CoV-2, is where the repertoires were released. Samples came from the ongoing ImmuneRACE study (first 160 participants) plus 1,254 subjects from 6 global collaborators. Sample metadata almost always included a de-identified subject ID, COVID-19 status, age in years and sex. Where available, HLA class I and class II types were obtained from metadata supplied by the sample provider rather than from assay-based typing.

The immunoSEQ Assay, a bias-controlled multiplex PCR, was used to amplify TCRbeta CDR3 regions from genomic DNA. The original methods were these. Within the assay, amplification of reference gene primers was used to estimate how many nucleated cells each sample contained. Sequence reads were collapsed and filtered to measure the absolute abundance of every unique TCRbeta CDR3 rearrangement. For each sample, productive Simpson clonality was calculated as the square root of Simpson's diversity index over productive rearrangements. The table was pulled from immuneACCESS by TCRdb, which kept in-frame rearrangements only. Such tables lose some clones; where checked, under half of the loss comes from unresolved V genes, and the rest has no known cause. V and J calls and clone size follow that table, whereas D and trimming were derived from the DNA. Recorded for this sample are around 260,000 clones; 88% of them occurred a single time. The ten largest clones take up roughly 4% of the sample.

Samples from volunteer blood donors who had recovered from COVID-19 were contributed by a second Seattle source. Each collaborating institution followed its own protocols to collect whole blood in K2EDTA tubes. Collaborator samples were shipped for TCRbeta analysis as frozen whole blood, isolated PBMCs, or DNA extracted from either sample type. From cysteine to phenylalanine, the CDR3 is 17 amino acids long. The CDR3 DNA has 51 bases and is translated from base 1. The CDR1 and CDR2 encoded by the germline V gene are SGHVS and FQNEAQ. The germline V and J ends show losses of 8 bases and 0 bases respectively, and no gene match explains 8 bases of the junction. Results the study describes overall, beyond this receptor: Clinical and demographic metadata were provided uncurated, with the amount varying by source and participant.

A word on this clone: No cognate antigen has been identified for it. No per-base quality is available; no much larger clone lies one base away.

This sequence uses TRBV7-8 and TRBJ2-1, with 12 junctional bases fitting TRBD2. Specimen: peripheral blood. The sequence derives from a man aged 55 to 70 who had recovered from COVID-19. The nucleotide sequence is given as TGTGCCAGCTCACTAGCGGGGGGCCTGAGCTCCTACAATGAGCAGTTCTTC. Translated, this gives CASSLAGGLSSYNEQFF.